This is a list of T cell receptor beta chains from one sample in a study of T cells in Graves' hyperthyroidism and ophthalmopathy. TCRdb fed the multiplex PCR reads into MiXCR, producing one record per CDR3 protein. The table lists about 640,000 distinct CDR3 sequences, roughly 15% of them singletons. Sequencing used blood. Receptor source: a woman aged 50 to 60 with Graves' ophthalmopathy. Both conserved end residues are part of each CDR3. The order of the fields is J gene, clone size, D gene, V gene, CDR3 length, CDR3 protein, CDR3 DNA. The D gene is left open where the match is weak. Clone sizes are given selectively: once, few, many, or a class where the clone is expanded.

j_gene: TRBJ2-5
abundance: few
d_gene: -
v_gene: TRBV6-1
len: 12
CDR3aa: CASSWLRETQYF
CDR3nt: TGTGCCAGCAGTTGGCTCAGAGAGACCCAGTACTTC

j_gene: TRBJ2-3
abundance: -
d_gene: TRBD1
v_gene: TRBV29-1
len: 13
CDR3aa: CSVGRGITDTQYF
CDR3nt: TGCAGCGTTGGCAGGGGGATCACAGATACGCAGTATTTT

j_gene: TRBJ2-7
abundance: many
d_gene: TRBD1
v_gene: TRBV6-2/TRBV6-3
len: 12
CDR3aa: CASRDRGIEQYF
CDR3nt: TGTGCCAGCAGGGACAGGGGGATCGAGCAGTACTTC

j_gene: TRBJ2-1
abundance: -
d_gene: -
v_gene: TRBV15
len: 12
CDR3aa: CATSRDIGEQFF
CDR3nt: TGTGCCACCAGCAGAGATATTGGTGAGCAGTTCTTC

j_gene: TRBJ1-1
abundance: many
d_gene: -
v_gene: TRBV5-1
len: 16
CDR3aa: CASSLMGGQTNTEAFF
CDR3nt: TGCGCCAGCAGCTTAATGGGCGGACAGACGAACACTGAAGCTTTCTTT

j_gene: TRBJ2-3
abundance: many
d_gene: TRBD2
v_gene: TRBV6-1
len: 16
CDR3aa: CASRPWTSGRGRAQYF
CDR3nt: TGTGCCAGCAGACCCTGGACTAGCGGGAGAGGCCGCGCGCAGTATTTT

j_gene: TRBJ2-1
abundance: -
d_gene: -
v_gene: TRBV19
len: 15
CDR3aa: CASSRVPGAYNEQFF
CDR3nt: TGTGCCAGTAGTAGAGTCCCGGGAGCCTACAATGAGCAGTTCTTC

j_gene: TRBJ2-1
abundance: -
d_gene: TRBD2
v_gene: TRBV4-1
len: 16
CDR3aa: CASTRLLAGGPNEQFF
CDR3nt: TGCGCCAGCACCCGTCTACTAGCGGGAGGCCCCAATGAGCAGTTCTTC

j_gene: TRBJ2-7
abundance: many
d_gene: TRBD2
v_gene: TRBV28
len: 14
CDR3aa: CASSRLALTYEQYF
CDR3nt: TGTGCCAGCAGTCGACTAGCGCTCACCTACGAGCAGTACTTC

j_gene: TRBJ1-2
abundance: many
d_gene: TRBD1
v_gene: TRBV27
len: 14
CDR3aa: CASSVNRGSYGYTF
CDR3nt: TGTGCCAGCAGCGTCAACAGGGGATCCTATGGCTACACCTTC

j_gene: TRBJ1-6
abundance: -
d_gene: -
v_gene: TRBV9
len: 14
CDR3aa: CASSVAGGNSPLHF
CDR3nt: TGTGCCAGCAGCGTAGCTGGGGGTAATTCACCCCTCCACTTT

j_gene: TRBJ2-1
abundance: many
d_gene: TRBD2
v_gene: TRBV6-2/TRBV6-3
len: 21
CDR3aa: CASSSQTVSSGPSDNYNEQFF
CDR3nt: TGTGCCAGCAGTTCACAGACGGTCTCTAGCGGGCCCTCAGACAACTACAATGAGCAGTTCTTC

j_gene: TRBJ2-7
abundance: many
d_gene: -
v_gene: TRBV28
len: 17
CDR3aa: CASSLGASGGTYLEQYF
CDR3nt: TGTGCCAGCAGTTTGGGGGCTAGCGGAGGGACCTATCTCGAGCAGTACTTC

j_gene: TRBJ1-1
abundance: few
d_gene: -
v_gene: TRBV6-1
len: 13
CDR3aa: CASSYLGNTEAFF
CDR3nt: TGTGCCAGCAGTTATTTAGGAAACACTGAAGCTTTCTTT

j_gene: TRBJ1-6
abundance: many
d_gene: TRBD1
v_gene: TRBV7-2
len: 14
CDR3aa: CASSLRGQNSPLHF
CDR3nt: TGTGCCAGCAGCTTAAGGGGACAGAATTCACCCCTCCACTTT

j_gene: TRBJ2-2
abundance: few
d_gene: -
v_gene: TRBV29-1
len: 9
CDR3aa: CSVAGELFF
CDR3nt: TGCAGCGTTGCTGGGGAGCTGTTTTTT

j_gene: TRBJ2-5
abundance: -
d_gene: -
v_gene: TRBV12-3/TRBV12-4
len: 12
CDR3aa: CASSLSMTSTYF
CDR3nt: TGTGCCAGCAGTTTAAGTATGACATCAACCTACTTC

j_gene: TRBJ1-1
abundance: many
d_gene: -
v_gene: TRBV6-1
len: 14
CDR3aa: CASSSGAPNTEAFF
CDR3nt: TGTGCCAGCAGTTCAGGGGCGCCGAACACTGAAGCTTTCTTT

j_gene: TRBJ2-3
abundance: many
d_gene: TRBD2
v_gene: TRBV27
len: 18
CDR3aa: CASSFRLAVLFYTDTQYF
CDR3nt: TGTGCCAGCAGTTTTCGCCTAGCGGTCCTCTTCTACACAGATACGCAGTATTTT

j_gene: TRBJ2-3
abundance: -
d_gene: TRBD1
v_gene: TRBV6-5
len: 16
CDR3aa: CASSYSGQGTTDTQYF
CDR3nt: TGTGCCAGCAGTTACTCGGGACAGGGCACCACAGATACGCAGTATTTT

j_gene: TRBJ2-3
abundance: many
d_gene: TRBD1
v_gene: TRBV7-3
len: 14
CDR3aa: CASSFRQGLDTQYF
CDR3nt: TGTGCCAGCAGCTTCCGACAGGGTCTGGATACGCAGTATTTT

j_gene: TRBJ1-2
abundance: few
d_gene: -
v_gene: TRBV28
len: 12
CDR3aa: CASTTRSYGYTF
CDR3nt: TGTGCCAGCACCACCAGGTCCTATGGCTACACCTTC

j_gene: TRBJ2-1
abundance: many
d_gene: TRBD2
v_gene: TRBV7-2
len: 16
CDR3aa: CASSPGLASTYNEQFF
CDR3nt: TGTGCCAGCAGTCCCGGACTAGCGAGCACCTACAATGAGCAGTTCTTC

j_gene: TRBJ2-7
abundance: many
d_gene: TRBD2
v_gene: TRBV7-9
len: 16
CDR3aa: CASSYSSGLGNYEQYF
CDR3nt: TGTGCCAGCAGCTATTCCAGTGGACTAGGGAACTACGAGCAGTACTTC

j_gene: TRBJ2-7
abundance: many
d_gene: TRBD1
v_gene: TRBV7-3
len: 14
CDR3aa: CASSPGTATGEQYF
CDR3nt: TGTGCCAGCAGCCCCGGGACAGCAACCGGCGAGCAGTACTTC

j_gene: TRBJ2-5
abundance: -
d_gene: -
v_gene: TRBV7-3
len: 16
CDR3aa: CASSLTSWGSGETQYF
CDR3nt: TGTGCCAGCAGCTTAACTAGCTGGGGGTCGGGGGAGACCCAGTACTTC